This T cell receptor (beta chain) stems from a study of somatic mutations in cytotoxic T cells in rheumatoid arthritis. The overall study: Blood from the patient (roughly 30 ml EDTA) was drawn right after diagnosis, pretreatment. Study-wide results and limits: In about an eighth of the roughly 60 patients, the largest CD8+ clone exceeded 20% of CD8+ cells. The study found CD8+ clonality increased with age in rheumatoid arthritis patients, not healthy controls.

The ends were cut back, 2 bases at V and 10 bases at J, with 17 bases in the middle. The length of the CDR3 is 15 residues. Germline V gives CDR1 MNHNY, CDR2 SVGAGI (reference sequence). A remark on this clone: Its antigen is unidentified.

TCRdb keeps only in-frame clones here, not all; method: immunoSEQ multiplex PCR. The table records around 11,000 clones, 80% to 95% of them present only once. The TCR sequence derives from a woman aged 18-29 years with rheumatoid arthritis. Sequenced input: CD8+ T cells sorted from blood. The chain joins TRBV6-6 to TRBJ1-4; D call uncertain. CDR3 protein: CASSYASQRNGKLFF. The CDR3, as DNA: TGTGCCAGCAGTTACGCCTCCCAGCGGAACGGAAAACTGTTTTTT.